This TCR beta chain was recovered during a study of CD8 T cells in ankylosing spondylitis. Study-wide results and limits: There was a TCR beta motif, made of several highly homologous variants, that appeared characteristic of ankylosing spondylitis blood.

Using its own MiXCR run on the 5' RACE reads, TCRdb lists one record per CDR3 protein. The sample contains roughly 230,000 distinct CDR3 sequences, approximately 20% of which appear only once. Turning to this clonotype: Antigen: not known.

This clonotype originated in a male donor with ankylosing spondylitis or in good health (not recorded which). The sample consisted of blood, either unsorted or a sorted T cell fraction (not recorded which).

The CDR3 DNA is TGCAGTGCCGAAGCCCGAGGGGGCGAAAGAAAAGGGGATGAGCAGTTCTTC. It encodes CSAEARGGERKGDEQFF. The genes are TRBV20-1 and TRBJ2-1; 7 bases agree with TRBD1. The CDR3 sequence is 17 residues long. V lost 6 bases to trimming and J lost 8 bases; unmatched junction nucleotides: 22. Germline loops: CDR1 DFQATT, CDR2 SNEGSKA (reference sequence).